This TCR beta chain was sequenced in a study of response to subunit inactivated influenza vaccine. General study findings and limits: Researchers suggested that each seasonal influenza vaccination recruits few new T cells.

V was trimmed by 6 bases and J by 5 bases, leaving 17 bases between them. The CDR3 consists of 15 residues. TCRdb processed the RT-PCR reads anew with MiXCR; each CDR3 protein has one entry. The sample lists about 650,000 distinct CDR3 sequences, 14% seen once, with less than 9% in the top ten. This clonotype was detected ten times or more. The antigen is unknown. The material was PBMCs from blood, obtained 14 to 15 days before vaccination. The chain uses TRBV12-3 or TRBV12-4 and TRBJ2-1, with D tentatively TRBD2 (6 bases). This TCR was recovered from a man aged 50-60 years who received an inactivated influenza vaccine. The CDR3 here is CASSQGGGRNNEQFF. As DNA, the CDR3 is TGTGCCAGCAGCCAAGGTGGAGGGAGGAACAATGAGCAGTTCTTC.